This TCR beta chain was found in a study of blood T cell repertoires in COVID-19 (TCRdb year 2020). Some background on the complete study: Samples covering the acute and convalescent phases of COVID-19 were provided by collaborators in the United States, Italy and Spain. The material from the prospective study consisted of cDNA or gDNA derived from T cells, B-cell-depleted T cells, or PBMCs. The dataset comprised deeply sampled blood TCRbeta repertoires from subjects exposed to, actively infected with, or recovered from COVID-19. The repertoires were released in a freely available public database intended as a resource for research on the immune response to SARS-CoV-2. Samples were obtained from the ongoing ImmuneRACE study (first 160 participants) and from over 1,000 subjects provided by 6 global collaborators. Sample metadata almost always included a de-identified subject ID, COVID-19 status, age in years and sex. Where available, HLA class I and class II types were taken from metadata supplied by the sample provider and were not determined by assay-based typing. Study-level results and caveats: Clinical and demographic metadata were provided uncurated, with the amount varying by source and participant.

The CDR3 contains 16 residues, cysteine and phenylalanine counted. The CDR3 DNA has 48 bases and is translated from base 1. V is clipped by 1 base and J by 9 bases, and the sequence between their germline boundaries is 17 bases long. CDR1 and CDR2, looked up from the germline V gene, are SGHRS and YFSETQ. Samples from volunteer blood donors who had recovered from COVID-19 were contributed by a second Seattle source. Whole blood was collected in K2EDTA tubes by collaborating institutions according to the institutions' own protocols. Collaborator samples were shipped for TCRbeta analysis as frozen whole blood, isolated PBMCs, or DNA extracted from either sample type. TCRbeta CDR3 regions were amplified from genomic DNA by means of the immunoSEQ Assay, a bias-controlled multiplex PCR. Per the original workflow: Within the assay, amplification of reference gene primers was used to estimate how many nucleated cells each sample contained. To quantify the absolute abundance of each unique TCRbeta CDR3 rearrangement, sequence reads were collapsed and filtered. For each sample, productive Simpson clonality was calculated as the square root of Simpson's diversity index over productive rearrangements. As stored in TCRdb, this immuneACCESS dataset retains in-frame rearrangements with V and J assigned. A fraction of the clones does not appear; measured against another copy, unresolved V genes explain less than half of the discrepancy, and the remainder lacks a known reason. V and J calls plus clone size are reproduced from that table; the DNA served to infer D and trimming. The sample table lists fewer than 200,000 clones, about 91% of them with a count of one. The ten largest clones represent under 5% of the sample.

Points on this clone: Its cognate antigen has yet to be identified. The sample holds no much larger clone one base away, and base qualities are not on file.

The sequenced material came from peripheral blood. In this chain, TRBV5-1 is recombined with TRBJ1-6, with a weak D call of TRBD1 (5 bases match). The clonotype was recovered from a woman aged 55-70 years who had recovered from COVID-19. The CDR3 corresponds to CASSLNVGTEASPLHF. The sequence in DNA is TGCGCCAGCAGCTTGAACGTAGGGACTGAGGCTTCACCCCTCCACTTT.